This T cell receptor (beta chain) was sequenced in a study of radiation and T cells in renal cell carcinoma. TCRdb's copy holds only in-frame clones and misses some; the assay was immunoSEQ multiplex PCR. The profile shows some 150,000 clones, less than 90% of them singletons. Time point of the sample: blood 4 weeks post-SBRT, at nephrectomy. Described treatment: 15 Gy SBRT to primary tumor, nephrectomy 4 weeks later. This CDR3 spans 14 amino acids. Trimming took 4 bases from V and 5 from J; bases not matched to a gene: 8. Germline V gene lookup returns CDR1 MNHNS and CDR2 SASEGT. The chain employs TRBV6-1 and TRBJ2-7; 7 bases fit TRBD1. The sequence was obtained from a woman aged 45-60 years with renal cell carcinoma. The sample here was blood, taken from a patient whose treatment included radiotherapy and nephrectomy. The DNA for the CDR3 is TGTGCCAGCAGTGGACGGGACAGTATCAACGAGCAGTACTTC. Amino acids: CASSGRDSINEQYF.